Below, 30 T cell receptor beta chains from the same sample are listed, as sequenced in a study of blood T cell repertoires in COVID-19. Sequenced by immunoSEQ multiplex PCR; TCRdb stores in-frame clones only, minus some. Counted here are about 60,000 clones, approximately 88% occurring once; the ten biggest clones make up about 15%. The sample comprised peripheral blood. These receptors were obtained from a man in his fifties or sixties with COVID-19, enrolled during active disease.

In its sample, this clone was seen once. The CDR3 DNA reads as TGTGCCACCAGTGATTCCATTAAGACTAGCGGAAACACCGGGGAGCTGTTTTTT. Protein product: CATSDSIKTSGNTGELFF. The V gene is TRBV24-1, the J gene TRBJ2-2, with 9 bases that match TRBD2. V lost 2 bases, J lost 2 bases, and 8 bases stayed unmatched. CDR1 is KGHDR and CDR2 is SFDVKD in the germline V gene. The CDR3 totals 18 residues.

Here the CDR3 reads CATSDAARDEQFF. The DNA for the CDR3 is TGTGCCACCAGTGATGCGGCACGCGATGAGCAGTTCTTC. This chain joins TRBV24-1 and TRBJ2-1; D not certain. The V and J ends lost 3 bases and 8 bases respectively, with 10 bases between them. The CDR3 is 13 amino acids. The germline gives CDR1 KGHDR, CDR2 SFDVKD.

This clone has just a few counts. The chain joins TRBV24-1 to TRBJ1-2; weak D call: TRBD1 (6 bases). This CDR3 has 15 amino acids. Germline V lookup: CDR1 KGHDR, CDR2 SFDVKD. The V gene lost 4 bases and the J gene lost 6 bases, with 17 bases spanning the gap. CDR3 region: CATSDTRGDRDGYTF. The DNA for the CDR3 is TGTGCCACCAGTGACACCAGGGGTGATAGGGATGGCTACACCTTC.

The chain is built from TRBV10-3 and TRBJ1-4; perhaps TRBD1 as D (5 bases). This CDR3 spans 12 amino acids. Between the trimmed V and J ends, which lost 3 bases and 8 bases, there was a span of 7 bases. CDR1 is ENHRY, CDR2 SYGVKD, per germline. DNA of the CDR3: TGTGCCATCAGTGACGACAGAGAAAAACTGTTTTTT. It translates to CAISDDREKLFF.

The gene calls are TRBV4-1 and TRBJ2-7; D gene uncertain. This CDR3 has 12 amino acids. Germline V CDR1 and CDR2: MGHRA, YSYEKL. V was pared by 6 bases and J by 4 bases, with 10 bases between. The CDR3 region has the DNA TGCGCCAGCAGTCGAGACGGGTACGAGCAGTACTTC. Translation gives CASSRDGYEQYF.

CDR3 in amino acids: CASSFSGNQETQYF. For the CDR3, the DNA is TGTGCCAGCAGCTTCTCAGGGAATCAAGAGACCCAGTACTTC. The chain uses TRBV7-9 and TRBJ2-5, with TRBD1 as a possible D gene (5 bases). Germline CDR1 SEHNR, CDR2 FQNEAQ (reference sequence). Trimming took off 3 bases at V and 2 bases at J, with 10 bases between the two ends. CDR3 size: 14 residues.

The rearrangement links TRBV9 to TRBJ1-4; 10 bases agree with TRBD1. The V and J ends lost 4 bases and 1 base, in that order; junction bases with no gene match: 10. Germline V gene lookup returns CDR1 SGDLS and CDR2 YYNGEE. The CDR3 has 18 amino acids. CDR3 region: CASSPGETGGGTNEKLFF. The CDR3 nucleotides read TGTGCCAGCAGCCCCGGTGAGACAGGGGGCGGAACTAATGAAAAACTGTTTTTT.

The rearrangement uses TRBV28 and TRBJ1-6; 8 nucleotides align to TRBD1. Germline V gives CDR1 MDHEN, CDR2 SYDVKM. This CDR3 comprises 16 residues. The junction had 10 bases not matched to a gene; V was cut back by 4 bases and J by 8 bases. CDR3 coding DNA: TGTGCCAGCAGTTCCGCAGGGGGCGCGTTGGATTCACCCCTCCACTTT. This gives the protein CASSSAGGALDSPLHF.

This chain connects TRBV29-1 to TRBJ2-3; 8 bases line up with TRBD2. Germline V gene sequence: CDR1 SQVTM, CDR2 ANQGSEA. The CDR3 consists of 16 residues. The V gene end was trimmed by 5 bases and the J gene end by 0 bases; junction bases not matched to a gene: 10. For the CDR3, the DNA is TGCAGCGTTAAACGTTCCGGGACTAGAAGCACAGATACGCAGTATTTT. Residues: CSVKRSGTRSTDTQYF.

V and J are TRBV18 and TRBJ2-3, with TRBD2 matching over 9 bases. This CDR3 is 15 amino acids long. V gave up 1 base and J gave up 4 bases; unmatched junction bases: 3. Germline-derived CDR1 and CDR2 are KGHSH and LQKENI. CDR3 bases: TGTGCCAGCTCACCACTAGCGGGGGTGTCAGATACGCAGTATTTT. The encoded protein is CASSPLAGVSDTQYF.

The J gene is TRBJ2-6, the V gene TRBV19, with a weak D call TRBD2 (7 bases). CDR1 is LNHDA and CDR2 is SQIVND in the germline V gene (reference sequence). The CDR3 loop spans 16 amino acids. The V gene lost 0 bases and the J gene lost 4 bases, with 10 bases spanning the gap. The CDR3 DNA is TGTGCCAGTAGTATAGAGGGGGGGCGAGGGGCCAACGTCCTGACTTTC. This gives the protein CASSIEGGRGANVLTF.

The chain uses TRBV12-3 or TRBV12-4 and TRBJ1-2; D unresolved. The CDR3 has 13 amino acids. The V end was cut by 2 bases, the J end by 4 bases, with 8 bases between. The CDR3: CASSLSEGYGYTF. The CDR3, as DNA: TGTGCCAGCAGTTTATCTGAGGGCTATGGCTACACCTTC.

The CDR3 region is CASSQITTDSYEQYF. CDR3 coding DNA: TGCGCCAGCAGCCAAATAACCACTGACTCCTACGAGCAGTACTTC. This rearrangement joins TRBV5-1 to TRBJ2-7; no firm D call. The CDR3 length is 15 residues. Trimming took 4 bases from V and 0 from J, leaving 14 bases between them. CDR1 is SGHRS, CDR2 YFSETQ, per germline.

The rearrangement joins TRBV7-9 to TRBJ1-4, with unresolved D. V shed 4 bases and J shed 0 bases, with 12 bases lying between them. The CDR3 is made up of 16 amino acids. Germline V CDR1 and CDR2: SEHNR, FQNEAQ (reference sequence). CDR3 bases: TGTGCCAGCAGCTCCCCTACAGCCGCAACTAATGAAAAACTGTTTTTT. Protein sequence: CASSSPTAATNEKLFF.

J is TRBJ1-5 and V is TRBV12-3 or TRBV12-4, with 8 bases identical to TRBD1. The trim removed 7 bases at V and 6 bases at J, leaving 5 bases unmatched. The CDR3 loop spans 13 amino acids. The CDR3 region is CASTQGAGQPQHF. CDR3 coding DNA: TGTGCCAGCACCCAGGGGGCGGGTCAGCCCCAGCATTTT.

This chain links TRBV9 with TRBJ2-1; 12 nucleotides match TRBD2. The CDR3 has 14 amino acids. The J segment lost 9 bases and the V segment lost 6 bases, leaving 7 bases of the junction unmatched. Germline loops: CDR1 SGDLS, CDR2 YYNGEE. The CDR3 spells CASTRTSGKGEQFF. CDR3 sequence (DNA): TGTGCCAGCACCCGGACTAGCGGGAAGGGTGAGCAGTTCTTC.

V and J are TRBV14 and TRBJ2-5, with D maybe TRBD2 (7 bases). CDR1 and CDR2 from the germline V gene are SGHDN and FVKESK. The CDR3 extends over 12 amino acids. The V end was cut by 3 bases, the J end by 11 bases, with 13 bases between. DNA for the CDR3: TGTGCCAGCAGCCAGGGGGCGGGGGCACAGTACTTC. Its translation: CASSQGAGAQYF.

DNA of the CDR3: TGTGCCAGCAGCCCCTACGGGGATGGTGAAGCTTTCTTT. It codes for CASSPYGDGEAFF. The chain recombines TRBV9 with TRBJ1-1, with unresolved D. The CDR3 is 13 residues long. CDR1 SGDLS and CDR2 YYNGEE come from the germline V gene. Trimming shortened V by 4 bases and J by 7 bases, and 14 bases separated the two germline ends.

As for this clone: Relative to the germline gene, one junction end is altered; a read error may explain this. J is TRBJ2-7 and V is TRBV2, with 8 nucleotides matching TRBD1. The V gene's germline CDR1 is SNHLY and CDR2 FYNNEI. The CDR3 is made up of 13 amino acids. The DNA for the CDR3 is TGTGCCAGCAGTCTTGGACAGGGCCACCCAGCCAGGTTC. Protein product: CASSLGQGHPARF.

This clone appeared a few times. V is TRBV2 and J is TRBJ1-5; 9 bases fit TRBD1. Germline values: CDR1 SNHLY, CDR2 FYNNEI. Trimming took 6 bases from V and 6 from J; bases not matched to a gene: 6. CDR3 length: 14 residues. Here the CDR3 reads CASRGTGPGQPQHF. The CDR3 region has the DNA TGTGCCAGCAGGGGGACAGGGCCGGGTCAGCCCCAGCATTTT. The full variable domain, with the rest looked up from reference TRBV2 and TRBJ1-5, is EPEVTQTPSHQVTQMGQEVILRCVPISNHLYFYWYRQILGQKVEFLVSFYNNEISEKSEIFDDQFSVERPDGSNFTLKIRSTKLEDSAMYFCASRGTGPGQPQHFGDGTRLSIL.

The chain employs TRBV18 and TRBJ2-7, with D possibly being TRBD1 (6 bases). With 3 bases removed from V and 0 bases from J, the gap between germline ends came to 9 bases. Germline V gene sequence: CDR1 KGHSH, CDR2 LQKENI. This CDR3 region has 14 residues. The CDR3 bases are TGTGCCAGCTCACCCGACAGGAGCTCCTACGAGCAGTACTTC. Residues: CASSPDRSSYEQYF. Full variable domain (remainder filled in from reference TRBV18 and TRBJ2-7): NAGVMQNPRHLVRRRGQEARLRCSPMKGHSHVYWYRQLPEEGLKFMVYLQKENIIDESGMPKERFSAEFPKEGPSILRIQQVVRGDSAAYFCASSPDRSSYEQYFGPGTRLTVT.

In its sample, this clone was seen a few times. The chain recombines TRBV4-2 with TRBJ1-1, with D perhaps TRBD1 (6 bases). This CDR3 is 15 amino acids long. V was pared by 1 base and J by 4 bases, with 13 bases between. Germline-derived CDR1 and CDR2 are LGHNA and YNFKEQ. CDR3 bases: TGTGCCAGCAGCCAAGTAGGTCAGGGGACCACTGAAGCTTTCTTT. Its protein is CASSQVGQGTTEAFF.

CDR3 sequence reads: CASSGPKRTEAFF. The DNA of the CDR3 is TGTGCCAGCAGTGGCCCGAAGCGGACTGAAGCTTTCTTT. This chain connects TRBV25-1 to TRBJ1-1; D is undetermined. Germline values: CDR1 MGHDK, CDR2 SYGVNS. The CDR3 covers 13 residues. V was shortened by 4 bases and J by 5 bases, with 11 bases between the two germline ends. The variable domain in full, completed from reference TRBV25-1 and TRBJ1-1, reads EADIYQTPRYLVIGTGKKITLECSQTMGHDKMYWYQQDPGMELHLIHYSYGVNSTEKGDLSSESTVSRIRTEHFPLTLESARPSHTSQYLCASSGPKRTEAFFGQGTRLTVV.

The chain uses TRBV19 and TRBJ1-5; TRBD1 might be the D (6 bases). V shed 4 bases and J shed 3 bases, with 19 bases lying between them. This CDR3 is 17 amino acids long. CDR1 LNHDA and CDR2 SQIVND come from the germline V gene (reference sequence). The CDR3 sequence: CASSTGAGDRINQPQHF. CDR3 nucleotide sequence: TGTGCCAGTAGTACCGGGGCAGGGGATAGGATCAATCAGCCCCAGCATTTT.

The chain carries TRBV18 and TRBJ1-2, with D unclear. The CDR3 is 13 amino acids. CDR1 is KGHSH, CDR2 LQKENI, per germline. The V gene lost 3 bases and the J gene lost 5 bases, with 10 bases spanning the gap. The CDR3 sequence is CASSPEGSYGYTF. The CDR3 DNA is TGTGCCAGCTCACCGGAAGGGAGTTATGGCTACACCTTC.

The chain joins TRBV5-6 to TRBJ1-2; 9 bases are shared with TRBD1. Germline V gene lookup returns CDR1 SGHDT and CDR2 YYEEEE. The V gene end was trimmed by 2 bases and the J gene end by 7 bases; junction bases not matched to a gene: 9. The CDR3 sequence is 15 residues long. The CDR3 reads CASSFPDRGYGGYTF. DNA for the CDR3: TGTGCCAGCAGCTTTCCAGACAGGGGGTATGGTGGCTACACCTTC.

The chain uses TRBV11-2 and TRBJ1-1; D uncertain. V lost 4 bases and J 8 bases, leaving 11 bases between the germline ends. CDR1 is SGHAT, CDR2 FQNNGV, per germline. The CDR3 runs 12 residues. CDR3 in amino acids: CASSSLSGEAFF. The DNA for the CDR3 is TGTGCCAGCAGCTCCCTAAGCGGCGAAGCTTTCTTT.

V and J are TRBV18 and TRBJ2-7; 16 nucleotides match TRBD2. With V trimmed by 5 bases and J by 4 bases, 5 bases remained unmatched. The CDR3 spans 16 residues. From germline, CDR1 is KGHSH and CDR2 LQKENI. CDR3 sequence reads: CASSEGLAGGPYEQYF. In DNA form, the CDR3 reads TGTGCCAGCTCAGAGGGACTAGCGGGAGGGCCTTACGAGCAGTACTTC.

The chain recombines TRBV3-1 (or the pseudogene TRBV3-2) with TRBJ2-7; TRBD2 is a possible D gene (7 bases). The CDR3 length is 19 residues. CDR1 LGHDT and CDR2 YNNKEL come from the germline V gene (reference sequence). V was cut by 0 bases and J by 0 bases, with 21 bases left in between. CDR3 nucleotides: TGTGCCAGCAGCCAAGAGGGGGGGCTGATGTTGACTCACTCCTACGAGCAGTACTTC. Residues: CASSQEGGLMLTHSYEQYF.

In this sample, this clone turned up once. The chain links TRBV5-1 to TRBJ1-2; 7 bases are a match to TRBD1. Trimming at V came to 3 bases and at J to 3 bases, leaving 8 bases not matched to a gene. The germline V gene encodes CDR1 SGHRS and CDR2 YFSETQ. The CDR3 covers 15 residues. CDR3 in DNA: TGCGCCAGCAGCTACTCAGGGGGATCGGACTATGGCTACACCTTC. Translated, it gives CASSYSGGSDYGYTF. The whole variable domain, remainder taken from reference TRBV5-1 and TRBJ1-2, is KAGVTQTPRYLIKTRGQQVTLSCSPISGHRSVSWYQQTPGQGLQFLFEYFSETQRNKGNFPGRFSGRQFSNSRSEMNVSTLELGDSALYLCASSYSGGSDYGYTFGSGTRLTVV.